Below are 2 T cell receptor beta chains sequenced from a single sample in a study of shared clonotypes between healthy human individuals. Clones were read by immunoSEQ multiplex PCR, and TCRdb kept only the in-frame ones, dropping some. The repertoire holds around 610,000 clones, with about 96% as singletons. Naive CD8 cells comprised CD45RO-negative, CCR7-positively selected cells, excluding terminally differentiated effector memory CD45RA+ cells. The sample taken for sequencing was naive CD8+ T cells sorted from blood. These receptors were collected from a woman aged 25-40 years in good health.

This clone has only one observation. J is TRBJ1-4 and V is TRBV4-1; D uncertain. The length of the CDR3 is 15 residues. Per the germline V gene, CDR1 is MGHRA and CDR2 is YSYEKL. V lost 4 bases and J lost 4, with 13 bases in between. The CDR3 region has the DNA TGCGCCAGCAGCCGAGCGGTGGGCCTTAATGAAAAACTGTTTTTT. This codes for CASSRAVGLNEKLFF.

The chain joins TRBV9 to TRBJ1-5, with D uncertain. The CDR3 spans 15 residues. V was shortened by 2 bases and J by 7 bases, with 16 bases between the two germline ends. Germline CDR1 is SGDLS and CDR2 is YYNGEE. CDR3 in amino acids: CASSVRGAVGQPQHF. CDR3 DNA sequence: TGTGCCAGCAGCGTTCGGGGTGCTGTCGGCCAGCCCCAGCATTTT.